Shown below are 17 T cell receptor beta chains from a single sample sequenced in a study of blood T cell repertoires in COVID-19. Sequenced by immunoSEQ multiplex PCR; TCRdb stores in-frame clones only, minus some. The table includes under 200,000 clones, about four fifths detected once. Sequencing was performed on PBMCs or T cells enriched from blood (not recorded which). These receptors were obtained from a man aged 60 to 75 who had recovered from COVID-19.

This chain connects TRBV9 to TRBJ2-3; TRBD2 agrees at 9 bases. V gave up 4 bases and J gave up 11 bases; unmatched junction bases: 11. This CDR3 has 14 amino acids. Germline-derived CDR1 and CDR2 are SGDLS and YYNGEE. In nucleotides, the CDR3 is TGTGCCAGCAGCCCAATGAGCCTAGCGGGAAAGCAGTATTTT. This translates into CASSPMSLAGKQYF.

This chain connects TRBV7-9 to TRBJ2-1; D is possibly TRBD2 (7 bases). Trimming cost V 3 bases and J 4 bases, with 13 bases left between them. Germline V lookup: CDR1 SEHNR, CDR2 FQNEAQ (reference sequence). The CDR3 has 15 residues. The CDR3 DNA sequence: TGTGCCAGCAGCTTGTCAGGGGAGGGATACAATGAGCAGTTCTTC. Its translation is CASSLSGEGYNEQFF. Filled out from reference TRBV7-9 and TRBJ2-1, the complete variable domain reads DTGVSQNPRHKITKRGQNVTFRCDPISEHNRLYWYRQTLGQGPEFLTYFQNEAQLEKSRLLSDRFSAERPKGSFSTLEIQRTEQGDSAMYLCASSLSGEGYNEQFFGPGTRLTVL.

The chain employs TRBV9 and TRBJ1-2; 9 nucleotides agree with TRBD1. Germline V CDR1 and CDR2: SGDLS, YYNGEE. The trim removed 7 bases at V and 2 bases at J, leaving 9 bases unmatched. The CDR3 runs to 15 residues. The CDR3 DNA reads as TGTGCCAGCGCGACCGGGACAGGGTACAACTATGGCTACACCTTC. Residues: CASATGTGYNYGYTF.

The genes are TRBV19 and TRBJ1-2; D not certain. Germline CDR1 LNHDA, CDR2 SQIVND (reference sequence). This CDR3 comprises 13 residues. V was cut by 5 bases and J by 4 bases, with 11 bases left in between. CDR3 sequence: CASSGRSGYGYTF. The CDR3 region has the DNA TGTGCCAGTAGTGGTCGGAGCGGCTATGGCTACACCTTC.

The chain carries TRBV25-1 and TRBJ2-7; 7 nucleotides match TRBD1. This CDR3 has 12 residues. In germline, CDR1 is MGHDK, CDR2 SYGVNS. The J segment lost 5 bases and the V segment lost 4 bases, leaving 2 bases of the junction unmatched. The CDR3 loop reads CASSATGDEQYF. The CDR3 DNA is TGTGCCAGCAGTGCTACAGGGGACGAGCAGTACTTC.

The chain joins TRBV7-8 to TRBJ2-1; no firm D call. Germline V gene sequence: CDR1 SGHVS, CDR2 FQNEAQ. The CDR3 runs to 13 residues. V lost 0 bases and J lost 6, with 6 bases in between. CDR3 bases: TGTGCCAGCAGCTTAGCTTCGGTCAATGAGCAGTTCTTC. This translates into CASSLASVNEQFF. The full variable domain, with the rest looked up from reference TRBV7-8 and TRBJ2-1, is GAGVSQSPRYKVAKRGQDVALRCDPISGHVSLFWYQQALGQGPEFLTYFQNEAQLDKSGLPSDRFFAERPEGSVSTLKIQRTQQEDSAVYLCASSLASVNEQFFGPGTRLTVL.

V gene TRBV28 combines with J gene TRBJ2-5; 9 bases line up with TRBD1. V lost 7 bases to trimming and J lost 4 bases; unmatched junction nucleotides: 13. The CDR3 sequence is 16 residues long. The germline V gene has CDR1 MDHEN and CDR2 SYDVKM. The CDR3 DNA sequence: TGTGCCAGCACCGAACTGGGGGGACAGGGAAGAGAGACCCAGTACTTC. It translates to CASTELGGQGRETQYF.

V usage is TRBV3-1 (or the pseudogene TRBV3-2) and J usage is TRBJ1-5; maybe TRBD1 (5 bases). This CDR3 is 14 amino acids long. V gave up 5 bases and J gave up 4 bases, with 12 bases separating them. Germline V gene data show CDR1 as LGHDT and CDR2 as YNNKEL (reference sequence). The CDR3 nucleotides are TGTGCCAGCAGCGCGGCCGCAGGGAATCAGCCCCAGCATTTT. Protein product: CASSAAAGNQPQHF.

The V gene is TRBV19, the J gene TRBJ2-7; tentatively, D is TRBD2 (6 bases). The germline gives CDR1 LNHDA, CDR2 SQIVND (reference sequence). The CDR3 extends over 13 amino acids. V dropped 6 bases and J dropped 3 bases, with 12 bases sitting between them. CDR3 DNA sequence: TGTGCCAGTAGCCGAAGGCGGGACTACGAGCAGTACTTC. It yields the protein CASSRRRDYEQYF.

The CDR3 DNA sequence: TGTGCCAGCAGCCCTACCATCTCGACCGGGGAGCTGTTTTTT. It is translated as CASSPTISTGELFF. This chain links TRBV3-1 (or the pseudogene TRBV3-2) with TRBJ2-2, with unresolved D. Germline V gene sequence: CDR1 LGHDT, CDR2 YNNKEL (reference sequence). The CDR3 is 14 amino acids. Trimming removed 4 bases at V and 5 bases at J, with 11 bases between.

CDR3 amino acids: CASSLMAGRTGELFF. The DNA for the CDR3 is TGTGCCAGCAGCTTAATGGCAGGGAGGACCGGGGAGCTGTTTTTT. This rearrangement joins TRBV7-9 to TRBJ2-2; D is possibly TRBD2 (6 bases). This CDR3 has 15 amino acids. The V gene's germline CDR1 is SEHNR and CDR2 FQNEAQ (reference sequence). Trimming removed 2 bases from V and 5 bases from J, with 12 bases in between.

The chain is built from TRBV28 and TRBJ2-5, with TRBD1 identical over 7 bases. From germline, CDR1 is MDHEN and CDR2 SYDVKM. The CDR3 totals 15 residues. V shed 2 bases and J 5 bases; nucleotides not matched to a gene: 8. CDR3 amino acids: CASSLVGTAYETQYF. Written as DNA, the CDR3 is TGTGCCAGCAGTTTAGTAGGGACAGCTTACGAGACCCAGTACTTC. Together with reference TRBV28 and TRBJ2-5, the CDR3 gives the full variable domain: DVKVTQSSRYLVKRTGEKVFLECVQDMDHENMFWYRQDPGLGLRLIYFSYDVKMKEKGDIPEGYSVSREKKERFSLILESASTNQTSMYLCASSLVGTAYETQYFGPGTRLLVL.

The CDR3 sequence: CASSLFRGLETQYF. The CDR3 DNA sequence: TGTGCCAGCTCCCTATTCAGGGGGCTGGAGACCCAGTACTTC. The rearrangement links TRBV18 to TRBJ2-5; 8 bases match TRBD1. Germline-derived CDR1 and CDR2 are KGHSH and LQKENI. Trimming removed 6 bases from V and 5 bases from J; junction bases left unmatched: 8. The CDR3 spans 14 residues.

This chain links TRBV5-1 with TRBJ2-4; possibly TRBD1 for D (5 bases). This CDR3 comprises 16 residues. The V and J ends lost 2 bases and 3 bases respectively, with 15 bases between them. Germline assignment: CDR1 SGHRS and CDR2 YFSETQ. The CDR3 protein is CASSFDAGIGKNIQYF. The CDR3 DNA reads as TGCGCCAGCAGCTTTGACGCAGGGATAGGCAAAAACATTCAGTACTTC.

DNA of the CDR3: TGCAGCGTTACCTTAGGTCAGGTGAACACTGAAGCTTTCTTT. Translated, it gives CSVTLGQVNTEAFF. The chain has TRBV29-1 and TRBJ1-1; D unclear. CDR3 length: 14 residues. Germline V gene data show CDR1 as SQVTM and CDR2 as ANQGSEA. Trimming pared 5 bases from V and 0 bases from J, leaving 13 bases between.

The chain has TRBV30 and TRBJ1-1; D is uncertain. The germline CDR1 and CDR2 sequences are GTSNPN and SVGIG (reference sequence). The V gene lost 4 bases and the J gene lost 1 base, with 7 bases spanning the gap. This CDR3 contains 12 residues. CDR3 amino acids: CAWKRRNTEAFF. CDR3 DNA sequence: TGTGCCTGGAAACGGAGGAACACTGAAGCTTTCTTT.

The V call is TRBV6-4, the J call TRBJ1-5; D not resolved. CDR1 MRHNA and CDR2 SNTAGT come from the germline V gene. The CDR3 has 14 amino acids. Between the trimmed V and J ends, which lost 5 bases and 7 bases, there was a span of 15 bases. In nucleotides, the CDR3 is TGTGCCAGCAGTCAAAGTATAGGAGGACAGCCCCAGCATTTT. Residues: CASSQSIGGQPQHF.